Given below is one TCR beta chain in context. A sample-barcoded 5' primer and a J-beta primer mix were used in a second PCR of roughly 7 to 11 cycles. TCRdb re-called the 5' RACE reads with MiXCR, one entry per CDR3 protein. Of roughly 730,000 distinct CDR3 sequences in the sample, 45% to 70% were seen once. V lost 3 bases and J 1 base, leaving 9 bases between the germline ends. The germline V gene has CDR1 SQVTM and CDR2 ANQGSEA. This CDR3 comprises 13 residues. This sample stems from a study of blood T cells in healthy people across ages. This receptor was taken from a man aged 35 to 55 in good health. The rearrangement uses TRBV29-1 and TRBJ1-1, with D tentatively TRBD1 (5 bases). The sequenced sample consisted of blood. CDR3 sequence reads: CSVEGRENTEAFF. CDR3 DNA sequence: TGCAGCGTTGAGGGCAGGGAGAACACTGAAGCTTTCTTT.